This TCR beta chain was captured by sequencing in a study of CD8 T cell repertoires and HIV-1 epitope variants. As to this clone: Antigen specificity is unknown.

V dropped 0 bases and J dropped 7 bases, with 6 bases sitting between them. Per germline, CDR1 LGHNA and CDR2 YSLEER. The CDR3 spans 13 residues. Produced via immunoSEQ multiplex PCR; TCRdb's table is partial and in-frame only. The data hold 3,000 to 4,500 clones, with 65% to 70% observed a single time. This chain uses TRBV4-3 with TRBJ1-4; no firm D call. The source is a male donor with HIV. The sample consisted of cultured CD8+ T cells derived from PBMCs. DNA of the CDR3: TGCGCCAGCAGCCAAGATTCAGGTGAAAAACTGTTTTTT. Its translation: CASSQDSGEKLFF.